The sequence of this T cell receptor beta chain was determined in a study of blood T cell repertoires in COVID-19 (dated by TCRdb to 2018 to 2020). Study-level background: Samples from collaborators originated in the United States, Italy and Spain and spanned both the acute and convalescent phases of COVID-19. Where available, HLA class I and class II types were taken from metadata supplied by the sample provider and were not determined by assay-based typing. The prospective study material was composed of cDNA or gDNA derived from T cells, B-cell-depleted T cells, or PBMCs. The sample metadata nearly always contained a de-identified subject ID, COVID-19 status, age in years and sex. The repertoires were released in a freely available public database intended as a resource for research on the immune response to SARS-CoV-2. The samples were drawn from two sources: the first 160 participants of the ongoing ImmuneRACE study, and approximately 1,300 subjects contributed by 6 global collaborators. Deeply sampled blood TCRbeta repertoires from subjects exposed to, actively infected with, or recovered from COVID-19 were included in the dataset. Paper-wide results and their limitations: The amount of clinical and demographic metadata varied by source and participant and was provided uncurated.

TCRbeta CDR3 regions were amplified from genomic DNA using the immunoSEQ Assay, a bias-controlled multiplex PCR. Per the source publication's procedure: Nucleated cell counts per sample were estimated from amplification of reference gene primers within the assay. Sequence reads were collapsed and filtered to measure the absolute abundance of every unique TCRbeta CDR3 rearrangement. For each sample, productive Simpson clonality was calculated by taking the square root of Simpson's diversity index across productive rearrangements. The table comes from immuneACCESS by way of TCRdb, which keeps in-frame sequences with V and J called. Part of the clones is missing from these tables; in studies checked, under half for an unresolved V gene and the rest for unknown reasons. V and J calls and clone size come straight from that table; D and trimming were deduced from the DNA. The sample includes approximately 180,000 clones, with 70% to 90% observed a single time. The ten largest clonotypes hold approximately 10% of the sample.

Whole blood was collected in K2EDTA tubes by collaborating institutions according to the institutions' own protocols. Collaborator samples were shipped for TCRbeta analysis as frozen whole blood, isolated PBMCs, or DNA extracted from either sample type. As regards this clone: Its cognate antigen has yet to be identified. No much larger clone exists at a distance of one base, and base qualities are not known.

The V and J ends are trimmed by 4 bases and 5 bases, leaving 18 bases between them. The CDR3 holds 16 amino acids from the cysteine to the phenylalanine. Only the CDR3 DNA is retained, 48 bases long and in frame from the first base. As encoded in the germline V gene (reference sequence), CDR1 is LNHNV while CDR2 is YYDKDF. The chain links TRBV15 with TRBJ2-1, and perhaps TRBD1 as D gene, on 6 matching bases. Specimen: peripheral blood. The origin of this receptor is a human donor with active or convalescent COVID-19. The donor label of this sample is uncertain. This receptor has the CDR3 CATSIEGVRGNNEQFF. The DNA reads as follows: TGTGCCACCAGCATCGAGGGGGTTAGGGGGAACAATGAGCAGTTCTTC.